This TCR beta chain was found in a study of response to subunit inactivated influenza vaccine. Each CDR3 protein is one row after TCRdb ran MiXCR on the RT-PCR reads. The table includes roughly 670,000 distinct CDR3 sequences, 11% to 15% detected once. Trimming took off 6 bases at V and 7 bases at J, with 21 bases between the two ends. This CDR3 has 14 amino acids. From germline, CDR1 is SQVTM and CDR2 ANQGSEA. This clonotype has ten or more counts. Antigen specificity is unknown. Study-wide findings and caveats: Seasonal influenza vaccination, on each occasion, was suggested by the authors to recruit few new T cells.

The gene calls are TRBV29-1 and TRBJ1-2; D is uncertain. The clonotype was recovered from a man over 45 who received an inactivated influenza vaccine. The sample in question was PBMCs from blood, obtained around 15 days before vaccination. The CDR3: CSVPAMLGFSGYTF. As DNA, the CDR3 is TGCAGCGTGCCCGCCATGTTGGGCTTCTCTGGCTACACCTTC.